The clone carrying this T cell receptor beta chain has at least ten counts. The antigen is not known. Amplified TCR beta CDR3 regions came from RNA transcripts. HTBI primers were used for first-round RT-PCR of the TCR CDR3. MiXCR, applied by TCRdb to the multiplex PCR reads, yields one record per CDR3 protein. Found here are 600,000 to 750,000 distinct CDR3 sequences, 17% of them singletons; the top ten hold roughly 16%. The patients, who ranged from 18 to 65 in age, presented with newly diagnosed hyperthyroidism lasting under 2 months. This sample was taken from a study of T cells in Graves' hyperthyroidism and ophthalmopathy. Study-level points and caveats: A model built on 13 V-J features separated ophthalmopathy from stable hyperthyroidism. Model-based prediction identified ophthalmopathy a median roughly 6.1 months prior to its onset. Among thyroid clonotypes expanded above 0.001, most also appeared in blood.

Trimming shortened V by 6 bases and J by 5 bases, and 8 bases separated the two germline ends. This CDR3 contains 12 residues. This clonotype was obtained from a man aged 45 to 65 with Graves' hyperthyroidism. What was sequenced was blood. This chain uses TRBV12-3 or TRBV12-4 with TRBJ2-1; D remains ambiguous. In nucleotides, the CDR3 is TGTGCCAGCAGCCCCGCTAACAATGAGCAGTTCTTC. Its translation is CASSPANNEQFF.